These 29 T cell receptor beta chains share one sample of origin, sequenced in a study of CD8 T cells in ankylosing spondylitis. A single record per CDR3 protein comes from TCRdb applying MiXCR to the 5' RACE reads. The sample has about 140,000 distinct CDR3 sequences; roughly 7.7% are singletons. Specimen: synovial fluid, either unsorted or a sorted T cell fraction (not recorded which). The receptors here all came from a male donor with ankylosing spondylitis.

This clonotype was seen repeatedly, ten times or more. The V gene is TRBV18, the J gene TRBJ2-3, with a tentative D call TRBD2 (5 bases). CDR3 size: 14 residues. V lost 2 bases and J lost 4, with 10 bases in between. Germline V gene sequence: CDR1 KGHSH, CDR2 LQKENI. The CDR3 DNA follows: TGTGCCAGCTCACCAACGCCTAGCCCAGATACGCAGTATTTT. This encodes CASSPTPSPDTQYF.

The chain employs TRBV5-6 and TRBJ1-4; unclear D gene. Germline lookup yields CDR1 SGHDT and CDR2 YYEEEE. Trimming took off 4 bases at V and 7 bases at J, with 11 bases between the two ends. CDR3 length equals 13 residues. CDR3 sequence reads: CASSHLQSEKLFF. DNA of the CDR3: TGTGCCAGCAGCCATCTTCAAAGTGAAAAACTGTTTTTT.

This clonotype was seen repeatedly, ten times or more. The V call is TRBV28, the J call TRBJ1-2, with D maybe TRBD1 (6 bases). This CDR3 is 15 amino acids long. V was cut by 7 bases and J by 4 bases, with 19 bases left in between. CDR1 and CDR2 from the germline V gene are MDHEN and SYDVKM. CDR3 in amino acids: CASTEGGEELYGYTF. The CDR3 nucleotides are TGTGCCAGCACCGAGGGGGGTGAGGAACTCTATGGCTACACCTTC.

This clonotype was counted ten times or more. The chain is built from TRBV2 and TRBJ1-5; D is ambiguous. Trimming cost V 5 bases and J 0 bases, with 8 bases left between them. The length of the CDR3 is 14 residues. CDR1 is SNHLY, CDR2 FYNNEI, per germline. CDR3 sequence reads: CASSRIGSNQPQHF. The DNA of the CDR3 is TGTGCCAGCAGTCGCATTGGTAGCAATCAGCCCCAGCATTTT.

This clonotype was seen at least ten times. V and J are TRBV18 and TRBJ1-1; TRBD1 is a possible D gene (6 bases). This CDR3 has 14 residues. V was clipped by 5 bases and J by 3 bases, with 13 bases between them. CDR1 is KGHSH, CDR2 LQKENI, per germline. CDR3 protein: CASSLQGSDTEAFF. The CDR3 bases are TGTGCCAGCTCATTACAGGGTAGCGACACTGAAGCTTTCTTT.

The chain links TRBV7-9 to TRBJ2-1, with D tentatively TRBD1 or TRBD2 (5 bases each). Trimming removed 5 bases at V and 0 bases at J, with 14 bases between. This CDR3 contains 16 residues. Germline CDR1 SEHNR, CDR2 FQNEAQ (reference sequence). CDR3 sequence reads: CASSRGGEVSYNEQFF. Written as DNA, the CDR3 is TGTGCCAGCAGCCGGGGCGGAGAGGTCTCCTACAATGAGCAGTTCTTC.

This clonotype has more than one count but fewer than ten. The V call is TRBV20-1, the J call TRBJ2-7; 12 nucleotides align to TRBD2. V lost 5 bases and J lost 5; bases outside the gene matches: 7. The CDR3 is 14 residues long. Germline V gives CDR1 DFQATT, CDR2 SNEGSKA (reference sequence). CDR3 in DNA: TGCAGTGCTGCCGGACTAGCGGGAAGTAACGAGCAGTACTTC. Residues: CSAAGLAGSNEQYF.

This clonotype was recorded at least ten times. The chain combines TRBV4-3 with TRBJ1-6; no clear D gene. The germline V gene has CDR1 LGHNA and CDR2 YSLEER. The V end lost 2 bases, the J end lost 9 bases, and 14 bases lay between the germline ends. This CDR3 is built from 15 residues. As DNA, the CDR3 is TGCGCCAGCAGCCAACTACCCGGGCTCGGTTCACCCCTCCACTTT. This codes for CASSQLPGLGSPLHF.

The sample holds many counts of this clonotype. This chain connects TRBV2 to TRBJ2-5, with D perhaps TRBD1 (5 bases). The CDR3 runs 15 residues. Germline CDR1 reads SNHLY; CDR2 reads FYNNEI. V gave up 1 base and J gave up 2 bases, with 11 bases separating them. In DNA, the CDR3 is TGTGCCAGCAGTGAAGAGCCCCAGGGACAAGAGACCCAGTACTTC. The encoded protein is CASSEEPQGQETQYF.

The gene calls are TRBV7-2 and TRBJ2-7; D may be TRBD1 or TRBD2 (5 bases each). Germline V gives CDR1 SGHTA, CDR2 FQGNSA. V shed 2 bases and J shed 2 bases, with 10 bases lying between them. The CDR3 totals 14 residues. Written as DNA, the CDR3 is TGTGCCAGCAGCTTAATCGGGGCAACCTACGAGCAGTACTTC. As protein: CASSLIGATYEQYF.

This clonotype showed up many times. The chain joins TRBV20-1 to TRBJ2-3; D gene unclear. This CDR3 region has 14 residues. Germline values: CDR1 DFQATT, CDR2 SNEGSKA (reference sequence). V lost 0 bases, J lost 1 base, and 8 bases lay in between. The CDR3 is CSARDPRGTDTQYF. The CDR3 nucleotides read TGCAGTGCTAGAGATCCCCGGGGCACAGATACGCAGTATTTT.

This clonotype was recorded a few times. The V call is TRBV10-3, the J call TRBJ2-4; D unresolved. V shed 0 bases and J shed 0 bases, with 15 bases lying between them. Germline CDR1 and CDR2: ENHRY and SYGVKD. The CDR3 loop spans 18 amino acids. CDR3 nucleotides: TGTGCCATCAGTGAGTCCCGGGCCGATGCTCTAGCCAAAAACATTCAGTACTTC. As protein: CAISESRADALAKNIQYF.

This clonotype was counted only a few times. The J gene is TRBJ2-3, the V gene TRBV7-9, with no clear D. The germline gives CDR1 SEHNR, CDR2 FQNEAQ (reference sequence). Trimming took off 6 bases at V and 3 bases at J, with 13 bases between the two ends. CDR3 length: 14 residues. CDR3 nucleotide sequence: TGTGCCAGCAGTCGGGTCTCGCGGACAGATACGCAGTATTTT. It yields the protein CASSRVSRTDTQYF.

This clonotype was detected ten times or more. The chain recombines TRBV19 with TRBJ1-5; maybe TRBD1 (5 bases). Germline V CDR1 and CDR2: LNHDA, SQIVND (reference sequence). This CDR3 spans 14 amino acids. Deletions cut 5 bases from V and 0 bases from J, with 8 bases between. The CDR3 coding sequence is TGTGCCAGTAGTCCAGGGTTTAGCAATCAGCCCCAGCATTTT. It translates to CASSPGFSNQPQHF.

The table lists this clonotype with a few counts. The chain couples TRBV11-2 to TRBJ1-2, with TRBD1 identical over 8 bases. The CDR3 is made up of 20 amino acids. Germline loops: CDR1 SGHAT, CDR2 FQNNGV. The V segment lost 0 bases and the J segment 0 bases; nucleotides outside the gene matches: 15. The CDR3 region has the DNA TGTGCCAGCAGCTTAGAACCCCGGGGGACAGGAAGAACTTCTAACTATGGCTACACCTTC. It is translated as CASSLEPRGTGRTSNYGYTF.

CDR3 nucleotides: TGTGCCAGCAGCGTGACAGGTTCATCGAGTGGGGCCAACGTCCTGACTTTC. Protein: CASSVTGSSSGANVLTF. This chain links TRBV7-3 with TRBJ2-6; a possible D gene is TRBD1 (6 bases). The germline V and J ends were trimmed by 5 bases and 3 bases, with 17 bases remaining between them. Germline V gene data show CDR1 as SGHTA and CDR2 as FQGTGA. The CDR3 loop spans 17 amino acids.

This clonotype was picked up one time. An end of the junction does not agree with germline; a read error may underlie this. The chain links TRBV3-1 to TRBJ1-1, with TRBD1 matching over 7 bases. The CDR3 is made up of 14 amino acids. Per germline, CDR1 LGHDT and CDR2 YNNKEL (reference sequence). Here the CDR3 reads CANSQRGHATEAFF. Written as DNA, the CDR3 is TGTGCCAACAGCCAAAGGGGGCACGCGACTGAAGCTTTCTTT.

The gene calls are TRBV5-1 and TRBJ2-7; 9 bases are a match to TRBD1. V lost 2 bases, J lost 7 bases, and 7 bases stayed unmatched. The CDR3 runs 14 residues. Germline values: CDR1 SGHRS, CDR2 YFSETQ. The CDR3 protein is CASSLGGQGREQYF. The CDR3 bases are TGCGCCAGCAGCTTAGGGGGACAGGGTCGGGAGCAGTACTTC.

This clonotype was recorded at least ten times. This chain connects TRBV5-1 to TRBJ2-7; no clear D. This CDR3 contains 15 residues. Germline V gene lookup returns CDR1 SGHRS and CDR2 YFSETQ. Trimming took off 3 bases at V and 3 bases at J, with 16 bases between the two ends. The CDR3 spells CASSSVVAGNYEQYF. Here the CDR3 DNA reads TGCGCCAGCAGCTCGGTGGTAGCAGGAAACTACGAGCAGTACTTC. Full variable domain (outside the CDR3, taken from reference TRBV5-1 and TRBJ2-7): KAGVTQTPRYLIKTRGQQVTLSCSPISGHRSVSWYQQTPGQGLQFLFEYFSETQRNKGNFPGRFSGRQFSNSRSEMNVSTLELGDSALYLCASSSVVAGNYEQYFGPGTRLTVT.

This chain links TRBV18 with TRBJ2-1; D is undetermined. Germline CDR1 reads KGHSH; CDR2 reads LQKENI. The CDR3 extends over 13 amino acids. V lost 2 bases and J 7 bases, leaving 9 bases between the germline ends. As DNA, the CDR3 is TGTGCCAGCTCACCAACCAGTCGGAATGAGCAGTTCTTC. Its protein product is CASSPTSRNEQFF.

As for this clonotype: The junction departs from germline at one end; a sequencing error may be responsible. This chain joins TRBV6-1 and TRBJ2-3; maybe TRBD2 (5 bases). Germline V gene sequence: CDR1 MNHNS, CDR2 SASEGT. This CDR3 is built from 11 residues. In DNA, the CDR3 is TGTGCCAGCAGTGAACGGGATACGGAGTATTTT. The encoded protein is CASSERDTEYF.

CDR3 nucleotides: TGTGCCAGCTCACCAGGCCCTAGCACAGATACGCAGTATTTT. Translating gives CASSPGPSTDTQYF. This chain joins TRBV18 and TRBJ2-3, with D unclear. The length of the CDR3 is 14 residues. Between the trimmed V and J ends, which lost 2 bases and 0 bases, there was a span of 6 bases. Germline values: CDR1 KGHSH, CDR2 LQKENI.

Concerning this clonotype: A much more abundant neighbour one base away suggests this may be a read error. Given the absence of the conserved phenylalanine or tryptophan at the CDR3 end, a read error is likely. The V gene is TRBV11-3, the J gene TRBJ2-7, with TRBD2 as a possible D gene (6 bases). This CDR3 is built from 13 residues. V lost 5 bases to trimming and J lost 0 bases, with 8 bases between them. The germline V gene encodes CDR1 SGHNT and CDR2 YENEEA. For the CDR3, the DNA is TGTGCCAGCAGCGCCGGGGGCTCCTACGAGCAGTACTAC. As protein: CASSAGGSYEQYY.

The rearrangement links TRBV7-9 to TRBJ1-1, with D perhaps TRBD1 (6 bases). This CDR3 has 12 amino acids. Germline V gives CDR1 SEHNR, CDR2 FQNEAQ (reference sequence). The V end lost 4 bases, the J end lost 4 bases, and 7 bases lay between the germline ends. CDR3 coding DNA: TGTGCCAGCAGCTCGGACAGCACTGAAGCTTTCTTT. The encoded protein is CASSSDSTEAFF.

This clonotype was picked up many times. The chain employs TRBV29-1 and TRBJ2-3; D call uncertain. With 2 bases removed from V and 4 bases from J, the gap between germline ends came to 7 bases. The CDR3 contains 12 residues. Germline-derived CDR1 and CDR2 are SQVTM and ANQGSEA. CDR3 sequence: CSVEPSPDTQYF. The CDR3 DNA reads TGCAGCGTTGAACCCTCTCCAGATACGCAGTATTTT.

This clonotype was recorded a few times. The rearrangement joins TRBV10-3 to TRBJ2-1, with a tentative D call TRBD2 (5 bases). Germline values: CDR1 ENHRY, CDR2 SYGVKD. The CDR3 is made up of 16 amino acids. Trimming left V 3 bases short and J 0 bases short, with 12 bases between. The CDR3, as DNA: TGTGCCATCAGTGAACGAGGACTGGTCTCCTACAATGAGCAGTTCTTC. This translates into CAISERGLVSYNEQFF.

This clonotype was counted at least ten times. The CDR3 reads CAISENREQYF. In DNA, the CDR3 is TGTGCCATCAGTGAAAACAGGGAACAGTACTTC. The gene calls are TRBV10-3 and TRBJ2-5, with a possible D match to TRBD1 (6 bases). V was pared by 3 bases and J by 11 bases, with 10 bases between. Looked up from germline, CDR1 is ENHRY and CDR2 is SYGVKD. The CDR3 loop spans 11 amino acids.

This clonotype was detected a few times. DNA for the CDR3: TGTGCCAGCAGCTTGGGACATCTCCAAGAGACCCAGTACTTC. Its translation: CASSLGHLQETQYF. The chain joins TRBV5-4 to TRBJ2-5; D unclear. Germline values: CDR1 SGHNT, CDR2 YYREEE (reference sequence). CDR3 size: 14 residues. Between the trimmed V and J ends, which lost 0 bases and 1 base, there was a span of 7 bases.

The chain uses TRBV10-3 and TRBJ2-1; tentatively, D is TRBD1 or TRBD2 (6 bases each). The V end lost 5 bases, the J end lost 8 bases, and 16 bases lay between the germline ends. CDR3 length: 14 amino acids. CDR1 and CDR2 (germline): ENHRY, SYGVKD. The DNA for the CDR3 is TGTGCCATCAGTATACAGGGAGGCGAGGATGAGCAGTTCTTC. Encoded protein: CAISIQGGEDEQFF.